The clone carrying this T cell receptor beta chain has at least ten counts. These data originate in a study of T-cell reconstitution after alpha-beta-depleted transplantation in children. The CDR3 is 15 amino acids. V was trimmed by 4 bases and J by 2 bases, leaving 11 bases between them. The germline gives CDR1 ENHRY, CDR2 SYGVKD. For TCRbeta, the library was prepared with unique molecular identifiers. TCRdb recomputed calls from the PCR reads with MiXCR, one row per CDR3 protein. Of some 240,000 distinct CDR3 sequences listed, 12% are singletons. This TCR was sampled from a human donor who donated a stem cell graft to a child with acute lymphoblastic leukemia. The starting material was PBMCs from the stem cell graft donor, obtained from the stem cell graft. The J gene is TRBJ2-2, the V gene TRBV10-3; perhaps TRBD1 as D (5 bases). Here the CDR3 reads CAISGQGRNTGELFF. The CDR3 region has the DNA TGTGCCATCAGTGGGCAGGGCCGCAACACCGGGGAGCTGTTTTTT.